Sequencing of this T cell receptor beta chain was carried out in a study of T cell responses to AZD1222 COVID-19 vaccine. Study conclusions and caveats: A rise in Spike-specific TCR breadth and depth followed two AZD1222 doses. Across the whole spike, CD4 TCRs peaked at regions 160-218 and 743-854. The donors showed a predominance of white British ancestry and of females, with possible underestimation of clonal diversity. Reportedly, nearly half of unique spike TCRs recognized epitopes outside B.1.351/B.1.1.7 mutations.

In regard to this clone: The antigen is undetermined.

Method: immunoSEQ multiplex PCR; TCRdb's copy keeps in-frame clones and lacks some. The table records more than 75,000 clones, 90% of them present only once. CDR1 and CDR2 (germline): SGHTA, FQGNSA. This CDR3 spans 15 amino acids. V gave up 1 base and J gave up 6 bases, with 13 bases separating them. The receptor comes from an adult who received the AZD1222 COVID-19 vaccine. The input for sequencing was peripheral blood, taken 28 days after the second AZD1222 dose. The V and J genes are TRBV7-2 and TRBJ1-5; TRBD1 might be the D (5 bases). The DNA of the CDR3 is TGTGCCAGCAGCTTAGGGGGGTCGGGGGGTCAGCCCCAGCATTTT. It is translated as CASSLGGSGGQPQHF.